This is a list of T cell receptor beta chains from one sample in a study of cytomegalovirus exposure and HLA in healthy donors. This table comes from immunoSEQ multiplex PCR, and its TCRdb copy is limited to in-frame clones, with some not included. This sample has about 110,000 clones; 82% occur once, and the top ten carry around 2.7%. Sequenced: PBMCs. These receptors originate from a woman aged 18-29 years in good health and CMV-seronegative. The CDR3 runs from the conserved cysteine through the conserved F or W. A D gene is named only where the DNA matches it firmly. Some rows mark clone size as missing; the rest say once, few, many or name a class of expanded clone.

clone size: few
D gene: NA
V gene: TRBV15
J gene: TRBJ2-6
CDR3 protein: CATSPASSSGANVLTF
CDR3 DNA: TGTGCCACCAGCCCAGCGTCGAGCTCTGGGGCCAACGTCCTGACTTTC

clone size: NA
D gene: TRBD1
V gene: TRBV6-6
J gene: TRBJ2-7
CDR3 protein: CASSSVQGALLEQYF
CDR3 DNA: TGTGCCAGCAGTTCGGTACAGGGGGCTTTGCTCGAGCAGTACTTC

clone size: once
D gene: TRBD1
V gene: TRBV7-9
J gene: TRBJ1-4
CDR3 protein: CASSFIGTAINEKLFF
CDR3 DNA: TGTGCCAGCAGCTTCATCGGGACAGCCATTAATGAAAAACTGTTTTTT

clone size: NA
D gene: TRBD1
V gene: TRBV18
J gene: TRBJ2-3
CDR3 protein: CASSPTGLQDTQYF
CDR3 DNA: TGTGCCAGCTCACCGACAGGGTTGCAAGATACGCAGTATTTT

clone size: NA
D gene: NA
V gene: TRBV4-1
J gene: TRBJ1-2
CDR3 protein: CASSQGGGYGYTF
CDR3 DNA: TGCGCCAGCAGCCAGGGGGGGGGATATGGCTACACCTTC

clone size: NA
D gene: TRBD2
V gene: TRBV19
J gene: TRBJ2-7
CDR3 protein: CASSKGLAGLYEQYF
CDR3 DNA: TGTGCCAGTAGTAAGGGACTAGCGGGATTGTACGAGCAGTACTTC

clone size: NA
D gene: NA
V gene: TRBV5-5
J gene: TRBJ2-5
CDR3 protein: CASSLGRGGQETQYF
CDR3 DNA: TGTGCCAGCAGCTTGGGTAGGGGAGGCCAAGAGACCCAGTACTTC

clone size: NA
D gene: NA
V gene: TRBV7-7
J gene: TRBJ2-5
CDR3 protein: CASSLDSLETQYF
CDR3 DNA: TGTGCTAGCAGCTTGGACTCCCTTGAGACCCAGTACTTC

clone size: NA
D gene: TRBD2
V gene: TRBV7-9
J gene: TRBJ2-7
CDR3 protein: CASSSTGTSAFYEQYF
CDR3 DNA: TGTGCCAGCAGCTCCACCGGGACTAGCGCCTTCTACGAGCAGTACTTC

clone size: NA
D gene: TRBD2
V gene: TRBV5-1
J gene: TRBJ2-1
CDR3 protein: CASSLELAGGGSYNEQFF
CDR3 DNA: TGCGCCAGCAGCTTGGAACTAGCGGGAGGGGGGTCCTACAATGAGCAGTTCTTC

clone size: NA
D gene: TRBD1
V gene: TRBV30
J gene: TRBJ1-5
CDR3 protein: CAWKGGYNQPQHF
CDR3 DNA: TGTGCCTGGAAAGGGGGCTACAATCAGCCCCAGCATTTT

clone size: NA
D gene: TRBD2
V gene: TRBV10-1
J gene: TRBJ2-1
CDR3 protein: CASSEGSGGQVEQFF
CDR3 DNA: TGCGCCAGCAGTGAGGGGTCGGGGGGGCAGGTTGAGCAGTTCTTC

clone size: NA
D gene: NA
V gene: TRBV30
J gene: TRBJ1-1
CDR3 protein: CAWIPKKSGTEAFF
CDR3 DNA: TGTGCCTGGATACCCAAAAAGTCAGGCACTGAAGCTTTCTTT

clone size: NA
D gene: TRBD2
V gene: TRBV28
J gene: TRBJ2-5
CDR3 protein: CASSFGSSGRAVKTQYF
CDR3 DNA: TGTGCCAGCAGTTTCGGTTCTAGCGGGAGGGCCGTAAAGACCCAGTACTTC

clone size: NA
D gene: NA
V gene: TRBV13
J gene: TRBJ2-1
CDR3 protein: CASSLSDNEQFF
CDR3 DNA: TGTGCCAGCAGCTTAAGCGACAATGAGCAGTTCTTC

clone size: NA
D gene: TRBD1
V gene: TRBV25-1
J gene: TRBJ1-4
CDR3 protein: CASSEWGTVGKLFF
CDR3 DNA: TGTGCCAGCAGTGAATGGGGGACAGTCGGGAAACTGTTTTTT

clone size: once
D gene: NA
V gene: TRBV7-2
J gene: TRBJ2-3
CDR3 protein: CASSLRRAKTDTQYF
CDR3 DNA: TGTGCCAGCAGCTTACGCAGGGCGAAAACAGATACGCAGTATTTT

clone size: once
D gene: NA
V gene: TRBV28
J gene: TRBJ1-2
CDR3 protein: CASSTVLRIYGYTF
CDR3 DNA: TGTGCCAGCAGCACAGTTCTACGGATCTATGGCTACACCTTC

clone size: NA
D gene: TRBD1
V gene: TRBV11-2
J gene: TRBJ1-1
CDR3 protein: CASSSPGGTRNTEAFF
CDR3 DNA: TGTGCCAGCAGCTCGCCAGGGGGCACTCGCAACACTGAAGCTTTCTTT

clone size: NA
D gene: NA
V gene: TRBV19
J gene: TRBJ1-2
CDR3 protein: CASSIVFPQNYGYTF
CDR3 DNA: TGTGCCAGTAGTATTGTTTTCCCCCAGAACTATGGCTACACCTTC

clone size: once
D gene: NA
V gene: TRBV27
J gene: TRBJ2-3
CDR3 protein: CASSLIGQSTDTQYF
CDR3 DNA: TGTGCCAGCAGTTTAATAGGACAGAGCACAGATACGCAGTATTTT

clone size: NA
D gene: TRBD1
V gene: TRBV29-1
J gene: TRBJ2-7
CDR3 protein: CSVDNPRTGGSYEQYF
CDR3 DNA: TGCAGCGTTGATAACCCGAGGACAGGGGGCTCCTACGAGCAGTACTTC

clone size: NA
D gene: NA
V gene: TRBV28
J gene: TRBJ2-6
CDR3 protein: CASSTSSAAGANVLTF
CDR3 DNA: TGTGCCAGCAGCACCTCTAGCGCGGCTGGGGCCAACGTCCTGACTTTC

clone size: few
D gene: NA
V gene: TRBV28
J gene: TRBJ2-7
CDR3 protein: CASSLVTPFEQYF
CDR3 DNA: TGTGCCAGCAGTTTGGTGACACCCTTCGAGCAGTACTTC

clone size: NA
D gene: NA
V gene: TRBV29-1
J gene: TRBJ1-1
CDR3 protein: CSVESSGGNTEAFF
CDR3 DNA: TGCAGCGTTGAATCATCCGGGGGGAACACTGAAGCTTTCTTT

clone size: NA
D gene: NA
V gene: TRBV7-2
J gene: TRBJ1-2
CDR3 protein: CASSAGSYGYTF
CDR3 DNA: TGTGCCAGCAGCGCCGGGAGCTATGGCTACACCTTC

clone size: NA
D gene: NA
V gene: TRBV29-1
J gene: TRBJ1-1
CDR3 protein: CSVAWGDTEAFF
CDR3 DNA: TGCAGCGTTGCTTGGGGGGACACTGAAGCTTTCTTT